The sequence of this T cell receptor (beta chain) was determined in a study of T cell responses to AZD1222 COVID-19 vaccine. Germline-derived CDR1 and CDR2 are SGHRS and YFSETQ. V gave up 0 bases and J gave up 9 bases; unmatched junction bases: 8. The CDR3 extends over 16 amino acids. Whole-study findings and limits: Close to half of all spike-specific TCRs reportedly target regions of the variants that are unmutated. Repertoire sampling happened only post peak T cell response.

Notes on this clone: The antigen is undetermined.

TCRdb keeps only in-frame clones here, not all; method: immunoSEQ multiplex PCR. Of around 140,000 clones listed, about nine tenths are singletons. The input for sequencing was peripheral blood, taken 28 days after the second AZD1222 dose. The receptor comes from an adult who received the AZD1222 COVID-19 vaccine. The chain uses TRBV5-1 and TRBJ1-6, with 8 bases lining up with TRBD1. CDR3 bases: TGCGCCAGCAGCTTGGCCACCTCAGGGGGCTCTTCACCCCTCCACTTT. Protein: CASSLATSGGSSPLHF.